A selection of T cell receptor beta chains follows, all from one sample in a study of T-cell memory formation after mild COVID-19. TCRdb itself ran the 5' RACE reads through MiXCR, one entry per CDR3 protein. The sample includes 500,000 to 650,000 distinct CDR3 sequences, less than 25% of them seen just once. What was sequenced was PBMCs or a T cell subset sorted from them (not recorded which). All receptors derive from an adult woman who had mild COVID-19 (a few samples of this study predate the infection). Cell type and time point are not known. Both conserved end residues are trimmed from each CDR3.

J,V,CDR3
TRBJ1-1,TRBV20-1,SATKAGGLNTEAF
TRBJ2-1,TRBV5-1,ASSLASGNVEQF
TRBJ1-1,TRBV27,ASRPGQGCTEAF
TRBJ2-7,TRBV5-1,ASSLEDPTYEQY
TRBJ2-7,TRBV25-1,ASSYPGLSYEQY
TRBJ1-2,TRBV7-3,ASSLTLTGNGYT
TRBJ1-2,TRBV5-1,ASSGTDGIYGYT
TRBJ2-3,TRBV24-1,ATSDLPLDRSRHTQY
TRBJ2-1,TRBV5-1,ASSVPGTGNNEQF
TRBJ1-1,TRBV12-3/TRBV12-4,ASSFYRNRMNTEAF
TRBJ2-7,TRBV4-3,ASSQDRASGSSYEQY
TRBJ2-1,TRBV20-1,SARGGQGRYNEQF
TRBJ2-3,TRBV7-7,ASSLVASGETDTQY
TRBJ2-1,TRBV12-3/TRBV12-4,ASSPSIYNEQF
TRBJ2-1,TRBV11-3,ASSLDRFGGGSNEQF
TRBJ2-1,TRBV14,ASSQDPRGGPYNEQF
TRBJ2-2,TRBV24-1,ATQLENTGELF
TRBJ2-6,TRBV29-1,SVKYPGANVLT
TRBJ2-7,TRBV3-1,ASSQDWAAYEQY
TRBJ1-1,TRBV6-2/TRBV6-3,ASSSPRAGNTEAF
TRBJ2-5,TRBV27,ASSRVAGVWETQY
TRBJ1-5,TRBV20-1,SAGRPQGRYQPQH
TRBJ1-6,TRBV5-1,ASSLGTGFERDSPLH